This T cell receptor (beta chain) was retrieved from a study of cytomegalovirus exposure and HLA in healthy donors. Across the whole study: Assignment to the Caucasian-associated ancestry cluster applied to less than 85% of the approximately 380 genotyped donors.

This CDR3 is 17 amino acids long. Trimming at V came to 5 bases and at J to 0 bases, leaving 6 bases not matched to a gene. CDR1 is SEHNR, CDR2 FQNEAQ, per germline (reference sequence). Broader study findings: Analyzed later, most CMV-associated TCR beta chains appeared HLA-restricted.

The PCR was carried out with 60 Vbeta primers and 13 Jbeta primers. Measured with immunoSEQ multiplex PCR; TCRdb has only the in-frame clones, and not every one. Found here are some 150,000 clones, about 75% of them singletons; the top ten hold roughly 0.69%. With respect to this clone: What it binds is unknown.

This sequence was found in a male donor in good health and CMV-seronegative. Sequenced sample: PBMCs. The V and J genes are TRBV7-9 and TRBJ2-1; 11 bases are a match to TRBD2. CDR3 coding DNA: TGTGCCAGCAGCGTTACTAGCGGGAGTAGCTCCTACAATGAGCAGTTCTTC. Its translation is CASSVTSGSSSYNEQFF. Using reference TRBV7-9 and TRBJ2-1 for the parts outside the CDR3, the full variable domain is DTGVSQNPRHKITKRGQNVTFRCDPISEHNRLYWYRQTLGQGPEFLTYFQNEAQLEKSRLLSDRFSAERPKGSFSTLEIQRTEQGDSAMYLCASSVTSGSSSYNEQFFGPGTRLTVL.